This T cell receptor (beta chain) was sequenced for a study of technical replicates of blood from four donors. Libraries were prepared by immunoSEQ multiplex PCR; TCRdb keeps only in-frame clonotypes and omits some of them. The profile shows tens of thousands of clones, roughly 94% of them singletons. The specimen sequenced was T cells isolated from PBMCs. The receptor comes from a human donor in good health.

DNA for the CDR3: TGTGCCAGCCGCCAGGGACTCCGCGAGCAGTACTTC. Its protein product is CASRQGLREQYF. The genes are TRBV6-1 and TRBJ2-7, with D possibly matching TRBD2 (6 bases). The V gene lost 8 bases and the J gene lost 6 bases, with 14 bases spanning the gap. Germline-derived CDR1 and CDR2 are MNHNS and SASEGT. This CDR3 is built from 12 residues.